This record covers a single T cell receptor beta chain. Produced via immunoSEQ multiplex PCR; TCRdb's table is partial and in-frame only. This table has under 65,000 clones, 80% to 90% appearing once. The entry originates in a study of technical replicates of blood from a few donors. The clonotype was recovered from a human donor in good health. Some clones in this sample may be carry-over from other donors' samples. The sample comprised PBMCs.

The CDR3 protein is CASSWGDSTLYGYTF. In DNA form, the CDR3 reads TGTGCCAGCAGCTGGGGGGACAGTACCCTCTATGGCTACACCTTC. The genes are TRBV5-6 and TRBJ1-2, with 7 bases aligning to TRBD1. Losses at the gene ends were 3 bases for V and 4 bases for J; bases not matched to a gene: 9. Looked up from germline, CDR1 is SGHDT and CDR2 is YYEEEE. This CDR3 is 15 amino acids long.